This TCR beta chain appears in the sequencing data of a study of cytomegalovirus exposure and HLA in healthy donors (dated by TCRdb to the late 2010s). For the wider study: According to an earlier analysis of 587 of the donors, roughly 180 million T cells yielded over 90 million unique TCR beta sequences and more than 250 Gb of sequence data. HLA typing included class I and class II loci at four-digit resolution. Donor age, sex, ethnicity and CMV serostatus were compiled together with the repertoire data. In addition to the first cohort of 666 subjects, a separate validation cohort of 130 or so different subjects was used. Every repertoire in the discovery cohort had been generated on one and the same sequencing platform. Approximately 310 gigabases of sequencing data and approximately 80 million unique TCR sequences were included in an early release covering several hundred HLA-typed donors. Among around 400 genotyped donors of the cohort, an average of around 220,000 unique TCR beta nucleotide sequences was sequenced per donor, of which about 20% were non-productive. Of the roughly 430 genotyped donors, over 65% fell in the genetic ancestry cluster associated with self-reported Caucasian donors. A later genetic analysis used genome-wide SNP genotypes for about 65% of the roughly 670 donors, treating that subset as a discovery cohort. An earlier analysis of 500 to 750 of the donors applied high-throughput TCR beta sequencing to assess whether each TCR beta V gene segment acted as functional or pseudogenic. The study aimed to test whether signatures of past pathogen exposure could be identified by cataloging public T cell receptors. Roughly five DR-DQ haplotypes were handled as single units for association and clustering because linkage in the cohort was strong. In the later analysis, no new phenotypic data were used to find candidate immune exposures; instead, reliance was placed on TCR beta sequences and their occurrence across donors. The study profiled the T cell repertoires of about 720 subjects by immunosequencing and related them to cytomegalovirus serostatus. To predict cytomegalovirus infection status, the study brought together high-throughput TCR immunosequencing, statistical association of individual TCRs with disease status, and machine learning. Typing coverage differed by locus: A, B, C, DRB1 and DQB1 were typed in roughly 629-630 donors, DQA1 in 500 to 550, DPA1 in 600 to 610, and DPB1 in roughly 470. A later analysis re-examined previously published TCR beta repertoires from about 670 donors and added high-resolution HLA genotyping to investigate patterns of TCR occurrence. The research as a whole found: When HLA alleles, especially DR and DQ, strongly co-occurred, attributing TCR associations to individual alleles was difficult. A cluster of highly shared sequence variants was judged likely to represent a technical artifact of the sequencing pipeline. The 87-base-pair reads could not distinguish some IMGT-functional V segments, including TRBV6-2 and TRBV6-3, so those segments were excluded. Because some donors lacked HLA typing at each locus, the association tests relied only on the typed subset. Across donors, most TCR sequences were observed very rarely, whereas some public TCRs were present in many individuals. A further reported finding was that TCR beta sequences accurately predicted the HLA-A and HLA-B alleles for most subjects in the first cohort. Correlated functional status among segregating V segments might be attributable to linkage disequilibrium, but an unknown experimental factor could not be ruled out. Roughly uniform sequencing depth across donors was assumed in presence/absence analyses, although this assumption may not hold. Broadly in line with IMGT annotations, most TCR beta V segments showed up in productive rearrangements about 87% or about 30% of the time in an earlier analysis of approximately 640 of the donors. A later analysis found that TCR association rates varied across HLA loci, with DRB1 alleles showing the most associated TCRs and HLA-C alleles the fewest. According to a later analysis, most CMV-associated TCR beta chains appeared to be HLA-restricted, and the HLA associations seemed to be driven largely by CMV exposure. In this cohort, only TCR beta chains were sequenced, and detectable features were limited by the absence of alpha or paired-chain data. A later analysis reported that several top co-occurrence clusters appeared linked to parvovirus B19, influenza, CMV and Epstein-Barr virus. A later analysis associated 15,000 or so TCR beta sequences with specific HLA alleles at a false discovery rate of 0.05. A total of 150 or so TCR beta chains were listed by the study as associated with cytomegalovirus. The classifier was reported to diagnose cytomegalovirus status with high specificity and sensitivity in both the original cohort and the validation cohort. For the cohort, immune exposure information was limited to CMV serostatus. The authors suggested that the approach could potentially be generalized to other disease states and immunological phenotypes. An association between a missense DCLRE1C variant and V-gene and J-gene trimming of TCR beta chains was found in a later genetic analysis and replicated in an independent cohort. Three of the identified cytomegalovirus-associated TCR beta chains were confirmed in vitro to be specific for cytomegalovirus antigens. Because counts were too low, under 20 rarely observed V segments, including chromosome 9 orphons, were left out of the earlier analysis of about 620 of the donors. According to a later genetic analysis, donors in an Asian-associated ancestry cluster had fewer N-insertions in productive TCRs than the approximately 700-donor mean. Compared with equally common non-associated chains, HLA-associated TCR beta chains in a later analysis were more clonally expanded and had lower generation probabilities.

The library relied on the immunoSEQ multiplex PCR assay. A mixture of 60 forward primers for TCR Vbeta segments and 13 reverse primers for TCR Jbeta segments was used in the multiplex PCR. The CDR3 region of rearranged TCR beta genes was amplified from genomic DNA with a multiplex PCR assay. On the Illumina HiSeq System, the amplified TCR beta libraries were sequenced as 87-base-pair reads. Per the source publication's procedure: In a later analysis, some 80 million unique TCR beta chains were counted across the approximately 640 repertoires, and approximately 11 million of these chains were shared by at least two donors. Raw reads were error-corrected and collapsed into unique sequences with a nearest-neighbor algorithm that merged closely related sequences to remove PCR and sequencing errors. V, D and J gene segments were assigned by aligning CDR3 sequences to IMGT reference sequences. Each retained sequence needed at least a six-nucleotide match to both a V gene segment and a J gene segment. Rearrangements were called productive when the CDR3 lacked stop codons and stayed in frame with V and J; all others were non-productive. Following IMGT convention, CDR3 was defined as the stretch from the second conserved V-encoded cysteine to the conserved J-encoded phenylalanine. In an earlier analysis of more than 550 of the donors, sequences lacking an unambiguous match to a single V gene segment were excluded. In an earlier analysis of a few hundred of the donors, V segments were called functional above 56.7% productive rearrangements and were called segregating when the between-donor standard deviation exceeded 5%. To diagnose cytomegalovirus status from the catalog of TCR beta chain sequences, a statistical classification framework was built. In a later analysis, TCR nucleotide sequences were compared against IMGT/GENE-DB human TR gene sequences so that V and J genes could be assigned. In a later analysis, CDR3 sequences and most-parsimonious VDJ recombination scenarios were assigned using the TCRdist pipeline. A later analysis defined each TCR beta chain by its CDR3 amino acid sequence plus V-gene family, and excluded reads lacking a unique V-gene family. A later analysis removed 550 to 700 highly shared, low-generation-probability nucleotide sequences to deal with suspected cross-contamination and a sequencing artifact. A later analysis calculated a clonal expansion index for each public chain from normalized within-repertoire ranks of inferred template counts. In a later analysis, generation probabilities were computed with a VDJ recombination model fitted to out-of-frame rearrangements, and the resulting probabilities were checked against IGoR. A later analysis scored TCR-TCR, TCR-HLA and TCR-CMV co-occurrence with hypergeometric tests, applying a repertoire-size bias correction to TCR pairs. A later analysis estimated false discovery rates by permuting HLA or CMV assignments 20 times. In a later analysis, co-occurring TCRs were grouped using DBSCAN, and TCRdist sequence similarity was added for clustering within HLA-allele-positive subsets. Repertoires with fewer than 30,000 or more than 120,000 public chains, plus five repertoires with anomalous nucleotide sharing, were excluded from co-occurrence clustering. TCRdb stores this immuneACCESS table with in-frame sequences only. Part of the clones is absent; in the studies checked, under half of the shortfall reflects unresolved V genes, and no reason is known for the rest. V and J calls and clone size are as listed in that table; D and trimming were resolved from the DNA. For this sample the table gives under 250,000 clones, of which approximately 85% were detected only once. The ten largest clonotypes hold 2.5% to 3% of the sample.

As regards this clone: Its target antigen remains unknown. Base qualities were left out, and no much larger clone turns up one base away.

In total, roughly 710 healthy bone marrow donors made up the cohort. At the time of sampling, every cohort member was nominally healthy, though immune exposures that went unrecorded were likely present. The donor tested CMV seronegative, placing the donor among the approximately 400 seronegative members of the cohort. Every donor gave a peripheral blood sample, and the peripheral blood mononuclear cells from that sample were used for TCR beta sequencing. Genomic DNA was extracted from the blood cell samples with the Qiagen DNeasy Blood Extraction Kit. The CDR3 numbers 15 residues from cysteine through phenylalanine. CDR3 DNA only is kept here, 45 bases in frame from base 1. Ends trimmed: V by 4 bases, J by 8 bases; bases unmatched to a gene: 11. As encoded in the germline V gene (reference sequence), CDR1 is SEHNR while CDR2 is FQNEAQ.

The origin of this receptor is a woman between 40 and 50 years old in good health and CMV-seronegative. The sequenced sample consisted of PBMCs. The chain is encoded by TRBV7-9 joined to TRBJ1-2; TRBD1 fits 9 bases in the junction. The CDR3: CASSSWTGEVEGYTF. The base sequence is TGTGCCAGCAGCTCCTGGACAGGGGAGGTGGAAGGCTACACCTTC.